This T cell receptor (beta chain) emerged from a study of blood T cell repertoires in COVID-19. The overall study: Sites across the United States, Italy and Spain contributed samples from acute and convalescent COVID-19. PBMCs, B-cell-depleted T cells, or T cells were the source of the cDNA or gDNA that made up the material.

Original analysis: Amplifying reference gene primers gave estimates of nucleated cell counts. Sequencing used immunoSEQ multiplex PCR; TCRdb keeps in-frame clones, though not all of them. The DNA was the basis for D and trimming; V, J and clone size are from that table. The data contain about 190,000 clones, around 85% of them singletons. The CDR3 has 15 amino acids. Germline-derived CDR1 and CDR2 are MGHRA and YSYEKL. Unmatched junction bases numbered 7, after V lost 3 bases and J lost 5 bases. Sequences were obtained from peripheral blood. This TCR derives from a man in his forties or fifties who had recovered from COVID-19. The chain couples TRBV4-1 to TRBJ1-3; TRBD1 matches 7 bases. CDR3 DNA: TGCGCCAGCAGCCACCGGGACAGCGCCCGAAACACCATATATTTT. Protein product: CASSHRDSARNTIYF.